This T cell receptor (beta chain) was sequenced during a study of cytomegalovirus exposure and HLA in healthy donors. Points on this clone: Its target is not known.

The PCR employed 60 Vbeta primers together with 13 Jbeta primers. Here immunoSEQ multiplex PCR was the method, and the copy in TCRdb shows in-frame clones only, minus some. This sample carries around 100,000 clones, with roughly 3.5% going to the ten biggest clones. The study's findings and limits: In an earlier analysis, about 87% or about 30%: the productive usage of most TCR beta V segments.

The CDR3 has 15 amino acids. CDR1 and CDR2 from the germline V gene are SGDLS and YYNGEE. Trimming cost V 3 bases and J 1 base; bases outside gene matches: 6. This clonotype was sampled from a man under 40 in good health and CMV-seronegative. V is TRBV9 and J is TRBJ1-1; TRBD1 agrees at 7 bases. The sequenced material came from PBMCs. The CDR3 sequence: CASSGNRGPNTEAFF. The CDR3 coding sequence is TGTGCCAGCAGCGGAAACAGGGGACCGAACACTGAAGCTTTCTTT.